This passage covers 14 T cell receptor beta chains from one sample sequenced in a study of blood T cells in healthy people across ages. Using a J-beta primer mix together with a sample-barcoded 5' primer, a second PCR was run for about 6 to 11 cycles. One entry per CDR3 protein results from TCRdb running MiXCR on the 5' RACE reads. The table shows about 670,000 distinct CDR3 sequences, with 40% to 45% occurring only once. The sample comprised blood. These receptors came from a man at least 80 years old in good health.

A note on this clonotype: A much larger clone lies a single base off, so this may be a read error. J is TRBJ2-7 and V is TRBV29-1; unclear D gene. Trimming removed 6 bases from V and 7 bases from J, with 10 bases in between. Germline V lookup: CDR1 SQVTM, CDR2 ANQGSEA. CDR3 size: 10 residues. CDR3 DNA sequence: TGCAGCGTCTCTAACAATGAGCAGTACTTC. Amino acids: CSVSNNEQYF.

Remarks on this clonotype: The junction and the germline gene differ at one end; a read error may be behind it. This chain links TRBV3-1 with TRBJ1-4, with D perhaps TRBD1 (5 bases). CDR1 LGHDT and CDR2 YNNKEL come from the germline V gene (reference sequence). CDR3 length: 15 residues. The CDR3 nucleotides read TGTGCCAACAGCCAAGCTAGAGGGGATCGGGAAAAACTGTTTTTT. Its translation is CANSQARGDREKLFF.

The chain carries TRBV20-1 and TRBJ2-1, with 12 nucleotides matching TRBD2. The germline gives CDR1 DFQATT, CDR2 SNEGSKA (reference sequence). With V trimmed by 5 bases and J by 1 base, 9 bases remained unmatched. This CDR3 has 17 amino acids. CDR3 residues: CSAPGLGTSGSYNEQFF. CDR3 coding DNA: TGCAGTGCTCCGGGCCTTGGGACTAGCGGGTCCTACAATGAGCAGTTCTTC.

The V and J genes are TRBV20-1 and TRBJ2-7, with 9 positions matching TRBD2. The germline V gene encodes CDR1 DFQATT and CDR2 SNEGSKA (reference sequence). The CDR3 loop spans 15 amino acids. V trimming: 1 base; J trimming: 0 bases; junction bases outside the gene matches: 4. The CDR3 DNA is TGCAGTGCTAGAGGGCTAGCGGGGACCTCCTACGAGCAGTACTTC. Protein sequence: CSARGLAGTSYEQYF.

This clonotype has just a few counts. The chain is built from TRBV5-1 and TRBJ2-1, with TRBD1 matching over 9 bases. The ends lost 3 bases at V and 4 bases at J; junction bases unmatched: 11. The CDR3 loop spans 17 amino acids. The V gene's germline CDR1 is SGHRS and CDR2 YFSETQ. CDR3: CASSSSSGQGYYNEQFF. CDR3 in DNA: TGCGCCAGCAGCTCCTCCTCGGGACAGGGCTATTACAATGAGCAGTTCTTC.

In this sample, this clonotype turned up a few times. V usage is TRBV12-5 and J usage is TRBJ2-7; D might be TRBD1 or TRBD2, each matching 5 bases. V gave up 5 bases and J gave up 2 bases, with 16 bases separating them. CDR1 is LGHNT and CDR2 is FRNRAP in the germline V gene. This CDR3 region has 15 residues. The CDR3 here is CASGPSGLPPYEQYF. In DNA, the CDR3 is TGTGCTAGTGGTCCCTCGGGGCTCCCCCCCTACGAGCAGTACTTC.

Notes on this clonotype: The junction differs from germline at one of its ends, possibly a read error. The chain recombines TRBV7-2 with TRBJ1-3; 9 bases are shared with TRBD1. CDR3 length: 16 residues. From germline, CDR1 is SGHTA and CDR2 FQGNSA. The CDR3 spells CASSPQGTGIGDTIYF. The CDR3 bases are TGTGCCAGCAGCCCTCAAGGGACAGGGATTGGAGACACCATATATTTT.

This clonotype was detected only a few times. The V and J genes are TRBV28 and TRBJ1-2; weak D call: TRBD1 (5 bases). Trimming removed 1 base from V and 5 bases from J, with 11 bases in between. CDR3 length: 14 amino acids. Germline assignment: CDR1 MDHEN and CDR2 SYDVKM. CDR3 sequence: CASSLLGRDYGYTF. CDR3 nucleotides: TGTGCCAGCAGTTTATTGGGCAGGGATTATGGCTACACCTTC.

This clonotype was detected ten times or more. The CDR3 DNA sequence: TGTGCCAGCAGCTTAGGGCGAAATCAGCCCCAGCATTTT. Translation: CASSLGRNQPQHF. The gene calls are TRBV7-2 and TRBJ1-5; D gene ambiguous. Trimming took off 1 base at V and 4 bases at J, with 5 bases between the two ends. CDR1 is SGHTA and CDR2 is FQGNSA in the germline V gene. This CDR3 is built from 13 residues. The complete variable domain, with remaining parts taken from reference TRBV7-2 and TRBJ1-5, reads GAGVSQSPSNKVTEKGKDVELRCDPISGHTALYWYRQSLGQGLEFLIYFQGNSAPDKSGLPSDRFSAERTGGSVSTLTIQRTQQEDSAVYLCASSLGRNQPQHFGDGTRLSIL.

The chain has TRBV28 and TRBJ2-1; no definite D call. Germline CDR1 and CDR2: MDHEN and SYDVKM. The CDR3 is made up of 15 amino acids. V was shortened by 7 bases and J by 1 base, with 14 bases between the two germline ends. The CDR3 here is CASTPPQLSYNEQFF. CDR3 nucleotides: TGTGCCAGCACCCCTCCTCAGCTATCCTACAATGAGCAGTTCTTC.

CDR3 in DNA: TGTGCCAGCAGCTTAGGACAGAATAGCAATCAGCCCCAGCATTTT. Amino acids: CASSLGQNSNQPQHF. The chain combines TRBV7-8 with TRBJ1-5, with D tentatively TRBD1 (5 bases). Germline V gene data show CDR1 as SGHVS and CDR2 as FQNEAQ. Trimming removed 1 base at V and 0 bases at J, with 7 bases between. The CDR3 is 15 amino acids.

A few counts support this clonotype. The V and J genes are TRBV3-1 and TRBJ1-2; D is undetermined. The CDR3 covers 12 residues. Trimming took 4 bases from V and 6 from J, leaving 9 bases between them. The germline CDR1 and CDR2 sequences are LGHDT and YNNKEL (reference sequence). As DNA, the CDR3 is TGTGCCAGCAGCCGGATCGGCCATGGCTACACCTTC. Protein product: CASSRIGHGYTF.

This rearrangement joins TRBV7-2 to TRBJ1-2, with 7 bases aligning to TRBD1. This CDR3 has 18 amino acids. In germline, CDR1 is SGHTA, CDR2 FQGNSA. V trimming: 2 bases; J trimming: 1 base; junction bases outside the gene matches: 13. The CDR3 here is CASSLLRGRTRDNYGYTF. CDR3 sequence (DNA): TGTGCCAGCAGCTTATTGAGGGGGCGGACCAGGGATAACTATGGCTACACCTTC.

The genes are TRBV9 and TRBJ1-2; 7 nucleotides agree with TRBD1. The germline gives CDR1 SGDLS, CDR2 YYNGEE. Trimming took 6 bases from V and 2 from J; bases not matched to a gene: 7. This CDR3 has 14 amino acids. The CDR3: CASTDRESNYGYTF. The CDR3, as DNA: TGTGCCAGCACCGACAGGGAGTCGAACTATGGCTACACCTTC.